This T cell receptor (beta chain) was sequenced for a study of radiotherapy plus CTLA-4 blockade in lung cancer. Study outcomes and limitations: It was early blood T cell clone dynamics, with interferon-beta, that reportedly best predicted response. Tumor-origin TCR clones grew in blood after radiotherapy plus ipilimumab.

The study treated chemo-refractory metastatic non-small-cell lung cancer patients with focal radiation plus ipilimumab CTLA-4 blockade. Sequencing used immunoSEQ multiplex PCR; TCRdb keeps in-frame clones, though not all of them. This sample has around 90,000 clones, with about four fifths found just once. This clone was seen once. Its target is unknown. Material: peripheral blood, obtained from a patient treated with radiotherapy plus ipilimumab. The clonotype originates from a human donor with non-small cell lung cancer that progressed on radiotherapy plus ipilimumab.

This chain's CDR3 is CASSGLGTGVLYEQYF. CDR3 coding DNA: TGTGCCAGCAGTGGGCTGGGGACAGGGGTCCTCTACGAGCAGTACTTC. The V gene is TRBV6-1, the J gene TRBJ2-5, with 10 bases aligning to TRBD1. The better agreement between TRBJ2-7 and the DNA end casts doubt on the J call. CDR1 and CDR2 (germline): MNHNS, SASEGT. The CDR3 extends over 16 amino acids.